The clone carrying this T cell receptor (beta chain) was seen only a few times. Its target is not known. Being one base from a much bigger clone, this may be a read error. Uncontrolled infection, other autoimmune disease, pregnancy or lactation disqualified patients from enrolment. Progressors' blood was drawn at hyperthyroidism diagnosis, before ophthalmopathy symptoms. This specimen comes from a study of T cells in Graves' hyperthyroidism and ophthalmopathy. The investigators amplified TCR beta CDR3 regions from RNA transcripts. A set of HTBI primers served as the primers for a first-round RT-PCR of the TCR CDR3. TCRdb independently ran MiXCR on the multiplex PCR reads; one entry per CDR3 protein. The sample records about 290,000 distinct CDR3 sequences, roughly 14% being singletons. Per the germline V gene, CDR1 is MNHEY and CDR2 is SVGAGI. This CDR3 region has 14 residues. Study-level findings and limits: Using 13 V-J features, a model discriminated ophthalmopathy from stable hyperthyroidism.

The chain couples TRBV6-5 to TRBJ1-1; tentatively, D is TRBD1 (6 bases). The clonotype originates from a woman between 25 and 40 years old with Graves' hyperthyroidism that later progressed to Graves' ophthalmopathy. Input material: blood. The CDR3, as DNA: TGTGCCAGCAGTTACGTTCAGGGGAGCACTGAAGCTCTCTTT. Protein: CASSYVQGSTEALF.